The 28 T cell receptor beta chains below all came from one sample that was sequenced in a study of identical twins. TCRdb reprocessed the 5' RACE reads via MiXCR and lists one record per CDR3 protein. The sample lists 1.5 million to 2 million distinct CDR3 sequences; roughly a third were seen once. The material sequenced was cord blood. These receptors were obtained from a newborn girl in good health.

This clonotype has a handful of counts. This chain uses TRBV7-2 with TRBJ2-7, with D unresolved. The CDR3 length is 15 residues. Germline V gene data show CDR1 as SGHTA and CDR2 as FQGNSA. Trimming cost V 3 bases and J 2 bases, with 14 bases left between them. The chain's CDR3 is CASSFKAVTAYEQYF. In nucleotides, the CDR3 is TGTGCCAGCAGCTTTAAGGCGGTTACCGCCTACGAGCAGTACTTC.

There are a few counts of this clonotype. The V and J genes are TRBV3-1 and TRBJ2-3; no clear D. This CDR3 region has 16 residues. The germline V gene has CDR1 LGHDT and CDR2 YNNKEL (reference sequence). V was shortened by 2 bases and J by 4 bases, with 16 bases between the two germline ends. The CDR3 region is CASSQFDLEESDTQYF. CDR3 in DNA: TGTGCCAGCAGCCAATTCGATCTAGAAGAGTCAGATACGCAGTATTTT.

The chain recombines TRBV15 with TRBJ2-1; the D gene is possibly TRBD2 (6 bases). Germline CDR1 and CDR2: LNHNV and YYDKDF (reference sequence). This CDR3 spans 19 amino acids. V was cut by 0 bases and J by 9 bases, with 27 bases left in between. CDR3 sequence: CATSRDPHRGTPSGGEQFF. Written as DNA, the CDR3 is TGTGCCACCAGCAGAGATCCCCACCGCGGGACCCCATCCGGGGGTGAGCAGTTCTTC. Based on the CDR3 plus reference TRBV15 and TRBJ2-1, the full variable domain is DAMVIQNPRYQVTQFGKPVTLSCSQTLNHNVMYWYQQKSSQAPKLLFHYYDKDFNNEADTPDNFQSRRPNTSFCFLDIRSPGLGDTAMYLCATSRDPHRGTPSGGEQFFGPGTRLTVL.

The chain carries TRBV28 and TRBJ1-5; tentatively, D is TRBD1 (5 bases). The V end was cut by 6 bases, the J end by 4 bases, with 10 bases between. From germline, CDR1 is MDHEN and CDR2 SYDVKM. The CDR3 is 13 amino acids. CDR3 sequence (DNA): TGTGCCAGCAGGGGGCCGCTGAATCAGCCCCAGCATTTT. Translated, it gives CASRGPLNQPQHF.

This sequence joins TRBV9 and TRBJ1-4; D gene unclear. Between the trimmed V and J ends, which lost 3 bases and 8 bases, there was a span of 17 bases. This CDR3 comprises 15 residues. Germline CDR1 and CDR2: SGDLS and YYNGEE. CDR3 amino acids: CASSGITGFGEKLFF. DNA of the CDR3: TGTGCCAGCAGCGGGATTACGGGTTTCGGCGAAAAACTGTTTTTT.

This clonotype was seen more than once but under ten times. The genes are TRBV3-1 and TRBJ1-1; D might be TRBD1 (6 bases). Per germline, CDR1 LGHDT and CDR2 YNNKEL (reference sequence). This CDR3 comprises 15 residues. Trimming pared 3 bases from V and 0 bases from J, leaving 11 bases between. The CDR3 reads CASSHYTGMNTEAFF. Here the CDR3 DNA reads TGTGCCAGCAGCCATTACACAGGGATGAACACTGAAGCTTTCTTT.

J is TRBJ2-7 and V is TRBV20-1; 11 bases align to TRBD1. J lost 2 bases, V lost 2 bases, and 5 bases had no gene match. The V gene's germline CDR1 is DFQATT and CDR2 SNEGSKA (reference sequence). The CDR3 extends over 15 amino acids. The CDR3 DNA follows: TGCAGTGCTAGACCCGGGACAGGGGGAACCTACGAGCAGTACTTC. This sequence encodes CSARPGTGGTYEQYF.

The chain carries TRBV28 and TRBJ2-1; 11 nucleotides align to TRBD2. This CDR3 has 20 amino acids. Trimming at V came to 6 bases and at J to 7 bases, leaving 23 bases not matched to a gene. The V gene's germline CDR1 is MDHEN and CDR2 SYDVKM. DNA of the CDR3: TGTGCCAGCAGGCGACCTTCTAGCGGGAGGCTGTCCCTCCCGAGGAATGAGCAGTTCTTC. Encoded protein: CASRRPSSGRLSLPRNEQFF.

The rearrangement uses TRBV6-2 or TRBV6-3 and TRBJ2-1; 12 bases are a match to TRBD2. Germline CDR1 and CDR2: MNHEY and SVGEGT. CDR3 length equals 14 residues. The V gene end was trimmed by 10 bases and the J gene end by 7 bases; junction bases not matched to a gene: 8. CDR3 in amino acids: CATTTSGGYNEQFF. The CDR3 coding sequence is TGTGCCACCACGACTAGCGGGGGTTATAATGAGCAGTTCTTC.

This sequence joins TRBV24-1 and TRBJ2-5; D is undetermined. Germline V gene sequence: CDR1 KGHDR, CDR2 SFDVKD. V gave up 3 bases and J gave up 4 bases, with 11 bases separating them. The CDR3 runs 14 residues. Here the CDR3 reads CATSDTVISETQYF. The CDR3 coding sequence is TGTGCCACCAGTGATACCGTGATTTCAGAGACCCAGTACTTC.

Here the CDR3 reads CASSRSLDSPLHF. CDR3 coding DNA: TGTGCCAGCAGTCGCTCGCTGGATTCACCCCTCCACTTT. V gene TRBV6-4 combines with J gene TRBJ1-6; D gene uncertain. Trimming took 5 bases from V and 8 from J, leaving 10 bases between them. In germline, CDR1 is MRHNA, CDR2 SNTAGT. CDR3 size: 13 residues.

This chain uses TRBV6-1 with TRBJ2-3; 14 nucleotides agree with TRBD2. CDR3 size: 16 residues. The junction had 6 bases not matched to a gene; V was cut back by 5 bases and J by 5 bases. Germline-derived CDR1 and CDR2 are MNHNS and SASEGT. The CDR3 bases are TGTGCCAGCAGTAAGAGACTAGCGGGGGGGGGAGATACGCAGTATTTT. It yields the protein CASSKRLAGGGDTQYF.

In DNA form, the CDR3 reads TGTGCCAGCAGTTACAATGGACAGAGCAATCAGCCCCAGCATTTT. It translates to CASSYNGQSNQPQHF. The rearrangement joins TRBV6-6 to TRBJ1-5, with D possibly TRBD1 on 6 matching bases. V dropped 2 bases and J dropped 1 base, with 9 bases sitting between them. CDR3 length: 15 residues. Germline V gene lookup returns CDR1 MNHNY and CDR2 SVGAGI (reference sequence).

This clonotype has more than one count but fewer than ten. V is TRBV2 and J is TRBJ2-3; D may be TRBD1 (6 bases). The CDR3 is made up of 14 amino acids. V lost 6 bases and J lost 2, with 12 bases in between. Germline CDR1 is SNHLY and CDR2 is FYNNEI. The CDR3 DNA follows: TGTGCCAGCAGGGCAGGGGCCTTCACAGATACGCAGTATTTT. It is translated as CASRAGAFTDTQYF.

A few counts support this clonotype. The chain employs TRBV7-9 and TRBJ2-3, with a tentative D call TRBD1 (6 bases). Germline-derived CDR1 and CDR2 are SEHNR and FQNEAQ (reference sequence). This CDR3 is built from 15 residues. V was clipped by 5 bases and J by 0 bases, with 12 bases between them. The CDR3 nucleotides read TGTGCCAGCAGCGTATACAGGGTTAGCACAGATACGCAGTATTTT. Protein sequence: CASSVYRVSTDTQYF.

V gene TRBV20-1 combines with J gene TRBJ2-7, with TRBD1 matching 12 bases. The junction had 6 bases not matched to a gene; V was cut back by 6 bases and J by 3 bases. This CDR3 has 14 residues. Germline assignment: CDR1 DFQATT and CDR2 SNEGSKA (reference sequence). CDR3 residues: CSALRDRGRYEQYF. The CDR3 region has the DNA TGCAGTGCCCTGCGGGACAGGGGGCGCTACGAGCAGTACTTC.

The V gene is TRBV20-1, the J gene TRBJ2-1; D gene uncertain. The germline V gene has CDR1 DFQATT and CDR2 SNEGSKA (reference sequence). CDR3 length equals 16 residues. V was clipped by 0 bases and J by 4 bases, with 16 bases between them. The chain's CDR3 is CSARDQRKPQYNEQFF. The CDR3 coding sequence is TGCAGTGCTAGAGATCAGAGAAAGCCACAGTACAATGAGCAGTTCTTC.

CDR3 in amino acids: CASGLPISSYNSPLHF. Written as DNA, the CDR3 is TGTGCCAGCGGTCTCCCGATCAGCTCCTATAATTCACCCCTCCACTTT. The chain couples TRBV21-1 to TRBJ1-6. TRBV21-1 constitutes a pseudogene. The CDR3 totals 16 residues.

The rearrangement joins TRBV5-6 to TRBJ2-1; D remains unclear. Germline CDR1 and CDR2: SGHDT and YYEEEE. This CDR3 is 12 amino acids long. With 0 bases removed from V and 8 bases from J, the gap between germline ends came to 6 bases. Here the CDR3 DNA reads TGTGCCAGCAGCTTGGTCTGGGATGAGCAGTTCTTC. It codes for CASSLVWDEQFF.

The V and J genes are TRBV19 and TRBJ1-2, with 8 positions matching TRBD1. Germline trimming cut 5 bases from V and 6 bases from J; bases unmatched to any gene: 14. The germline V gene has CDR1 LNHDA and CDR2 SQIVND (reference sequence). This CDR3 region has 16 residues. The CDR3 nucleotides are TGTGCCAGTAGTCCCCTCTTGGACAGGGAGAAGGATGGCTACACCTTC. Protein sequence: CASSPLLDREKDGYTF.

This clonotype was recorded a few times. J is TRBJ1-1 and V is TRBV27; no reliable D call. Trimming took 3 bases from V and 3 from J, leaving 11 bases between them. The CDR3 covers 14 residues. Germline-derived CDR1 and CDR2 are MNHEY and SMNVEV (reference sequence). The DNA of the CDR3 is TGTGCCAGCAGTTTCAGCGGGAGCCACACTGAAGCTTTCTTT. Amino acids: CASSFSGSHTEAFF.

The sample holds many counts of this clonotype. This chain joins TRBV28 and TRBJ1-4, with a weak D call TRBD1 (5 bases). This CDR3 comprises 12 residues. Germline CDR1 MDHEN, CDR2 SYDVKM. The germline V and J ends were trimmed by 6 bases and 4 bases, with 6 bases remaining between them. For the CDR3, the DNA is TGTGCCAGCAGGGGGGGTAATGAAAAACTGTTTTTT. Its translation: CASRGGNEKLFF.

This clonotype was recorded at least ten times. The CDR3 loop is CASSLKQTGQPQHF. In nucleotides, the CDR3 is TGTGCCAGCAGCCTAAAGCAAACGGGTCAGCCCCAGCATTTT. The J gene is TRBJ1-5, the V gene TRBV12-3 or TRBV12-4; D remains ambiguous. The germline V and J ends were trimmed by 6 bases and 6 bases, with 15 bases remaining between them. The CDR3 is 14 residues long.

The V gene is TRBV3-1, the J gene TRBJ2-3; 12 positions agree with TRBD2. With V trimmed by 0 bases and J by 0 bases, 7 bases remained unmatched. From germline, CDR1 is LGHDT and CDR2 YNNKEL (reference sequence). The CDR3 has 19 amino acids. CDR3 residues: CASSQDPSGRAMSTDTQYF. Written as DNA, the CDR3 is TGTGCCAGCAGCCAAGATCCTAGCGGGAGGGCGATGAGCACAGATACGCAGTATTTT.

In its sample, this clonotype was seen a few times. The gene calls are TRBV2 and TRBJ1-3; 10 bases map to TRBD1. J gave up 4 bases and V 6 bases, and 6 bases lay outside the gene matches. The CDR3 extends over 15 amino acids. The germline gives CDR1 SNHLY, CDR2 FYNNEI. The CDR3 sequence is CASSLTGGVGNTIYF. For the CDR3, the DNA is TGTGCCAGCAGCCTGACAGGGGGCGTGGGAAACACCATATATTTT.

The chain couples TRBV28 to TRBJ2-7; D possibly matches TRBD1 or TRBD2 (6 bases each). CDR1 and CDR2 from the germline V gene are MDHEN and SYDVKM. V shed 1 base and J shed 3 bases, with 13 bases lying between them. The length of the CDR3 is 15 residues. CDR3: CASSLYPGANYEQYF. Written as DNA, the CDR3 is TGTGCCAGCAGTTTATATCCGGGGGCGAACTACGAGCAGTACTTC.

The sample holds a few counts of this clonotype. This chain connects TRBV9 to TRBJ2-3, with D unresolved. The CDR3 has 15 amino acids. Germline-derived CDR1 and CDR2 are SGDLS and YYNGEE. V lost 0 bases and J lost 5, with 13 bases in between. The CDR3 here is CASSVGVLVGDTQYF. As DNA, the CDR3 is TGTGCCAGCAGCGTAGGCGTACTGGTGGGAGATACGCAGTATTTT. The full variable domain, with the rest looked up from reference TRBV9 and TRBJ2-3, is DSGVTQTPKHLITATGQRVTLRCSPRSGDLSVYWYQQSLDQGLQFLIQYYNGEERAKGNILERFSAQQFPDLHSELNLSSLELGDSALYFCASSVGVLVGDTQYFGPGTRLTVL.

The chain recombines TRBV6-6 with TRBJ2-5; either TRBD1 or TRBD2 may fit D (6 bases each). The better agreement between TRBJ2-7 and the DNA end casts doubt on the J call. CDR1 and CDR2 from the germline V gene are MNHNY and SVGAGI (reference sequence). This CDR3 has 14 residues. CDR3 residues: CASSQRWGAREQYF. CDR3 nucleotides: TGTGCCAGCAGTCAGCGTTGGGGGGCCCGCGAGCAGTACTTC.